This T cell receptor (beta chain) was captured in a study of blood T cell repertoires in COVID-19. Overall study context: COVID-19 samples, acute and convalescent, were from the United States, Italy and Spain. T cells, B-cell-depleted T cells, or PBMCs provided the cDNA or gDNA that served as material.

Methods used by the authors: Scientists estimated how many nucleated cells there were by amplifying reference gene primers. Sequenced by immunoSEQ multiplex PCR; TCRdb stores in-frame clones only, minus some. V, J and clone size are taken as reported in that table, and D and trimming were inferred from the DNA itself. The sample has 15,000 to 20,000 clones, more than 65% seen once; the top ten hold about a quarter. V was cut by 6 bases and J by 0 bases, with 6 bases left in between. Germline V gene sequence: CDR1 MNHEY, CDR2 SMNVEV (reference sequence). The CDR3 consists of 14 residues. The genes are TRBV27 and TRBJ2-6; D is uncertain. What was sequenced was peripheral blood. This clonotype was obtained from a woman aged 65 to 85 with active COVID-19. The CDR3 protein is CASRGASGANVLTF. The CDR3 DNA reads TGTGCCAGCAGGGGCGCCTCTGGGGCCAACGTCCTGACTTTC.